This T cell receptor beta chain was observed in a study of cytomegalovirus exposure and HLA in healthy donors. Study overall: One earlier analysis, a look at some 180 million T cells, found some 100 million unique TCR beta sequences. Overall study findings and caveats: Researchers reported in a later analysis that common viral pathogens appeared linked to several top clusters. An assumption of roughly uniform sequencing depth across donors underlay the presence/absence analyses.

Vbeta (60) and Jbeta (13) primers were used in the PCR. The assay was immunoSEQ multiplex PCR, and TCRdb's table has in-frame clones only and misses some. Altogether 150,000 to 200,000 clones are present, roughly 77% being singletons, with the ten largest covering about 7.7%. V lost 4 bases, J lost 7 bases, and 12 bases stayed unmatched. Germline V CDR1 and CDR2: SGHNT, YYREEE (reference sequence). CDR3 length: 16 amino acids. A remark on this clone: Its antigen is undetermined.

The TCR comes from a woman in her forties in good health and CMV-seropositive. Sequencing was done on a sample of PBMCs. The chain couples TRBV5-4 to TRBJ2-7, with 12 nucleotides matching TRBD2. The CDR3 is CASSPTSGRTLGEQYF. The CDR3 nucleotides read TGTGCCAGCAGCCCGACTAGCGGGAGAACTCTCGGGGAGCAGTACTTC.